This record concerns one T cell receptor (beta chain) sequence. Only in-frame clones appear in the TCRdb table, and some are missing; sequencing was by immunoSEQ multiplex PCR. Of 65,000 to 95,000 clones in the sample, 70% to 90% were seen once. The V end was cut by 4 bases, the J end by 13 bases, with 28 bases between. The CDR3 runs 16 residues. Per germline, CDR1 SGHNT and CDR2 YYREEE (reference sequence). The sample is drawn from a study of blood T cell repertoires in COVID-19. On the study more broadly: The cDNA or gDNA used as material had been derived from T cells, B-cell-depleted T cells, or PBMCs.

The sequence came from a man aged 45-60 years with active COVID-19. The specimen was peripheral blood. The V call is TRBV5-4, the J call TRBJ2-3; tentative D call: TRBD2 (6 bases). In DNA form, the CDR3 reads TGTGCCAGCAGCCCATCGGGACTTCAGGGCCAATACGCAGAGTATTTT. This gives the protein CASSPSGLQGQYAEYF.